This T cell receptor beta chain is drawn from a study of OX40 agonist ivuxolimab in advanced cancers. Losses at the gene ends were 1 base for V and 1 base for J; bases not matched to a gene: 8. This CDR3 contains 17 residues. Germline CDR1 is SGDLS and CDR2 is YYNGEE. Generated by immunoSEQ multiplex PCR, the TCRdb table keeps only in-frame clones and is missing some. Altogether 48,000 or so clones are present, about 83% being singletons, with the ten largest covering about 1%. The chain employs TRBV9 and TRBJ2-3, with 8 positions matching TRBD2. The clonotype comes from an adult with an advanced solid tumor such as melanoma, head and neck, liver or kidney cancer. The source was CD4+ or CD8+ T cells sorted from blood, collected in a trial of the OX40 agonist ivuxolimab. The CDR3 DNA sequence: TGTGCCAGCAGCGTAAGAGCGGGGGTGTTTGGCACAGATACGCAGTATTTT. This gives the protein CASSVRAGVFGTDTQYF.